The clone carrying this TCR beta chain has only a few counts. Antigen: not known. The V end was cut by 5 bases, the J end by 2 bases, with 9 bases between. Germline V gene lookup returns CDR1 SNHLY and CDR2 FYNNEI. The CDR3 is 13 amino acids. Clones were sequenced by immunoSEQ multiplex PCR, and TCRdb holds only the in-frame ones, with some missing. The sample lists some 41,000 clones; around 80% were seen once. This record belongs to a study of vaccination effects on CD4 cells after COVID-19. Looking at the study overall: Either the mRNA-1273 or the BNT162b2 vaccine was given to participants as two doses.

Findings of the study overall: Marked clonal contraction was seen in infection- and vaccine-induced clones late after vaccination.

Within the ViraFEST assay, antigen-specific CD4+ T cells underwent expansion with viral peptide pools prior to sequencing. After roughly 10 days in culture, the CD4+ T cells were isolated. Vaccinated participants had no history of SARS-CoV-2 infection and tested negative for nucleocapsid antibodies. Days 3 and 7 saw half the medium replaced with IL-2 medium. This clonotype was sampled from a human donor who received a COVID-19 vaccine. The sequencing used CD4+ T cells from PBMCs cultured with SARS-CoV-2 spike peptides, collected before COVID-19 vaccination. This sequence joins TRBV2 and TRBJ1-1; D ambiguous. The CDR3 coding sequence is TGTGCCAGCAGTACAGAATTTAACACTGAAGCTTTCTTT. Translated: CASSTEFNTEAFF. The full variable domain, with the rest looked up from reference TRBV2 and TRBJ1-1, is EPEVTQTPSHQVTQMGQEVILRCVPISNHLYFYWYRQILGQKVEFLVSFYNNEISEKSEIFDDQFSVERPDGSNFTLKIRSTKLEDSAMYFCASSTEFNTEAFFGQGTRLTVV.